This T cell receptor (beta chain) was recorded in a study of identical twins. Study findings and constraints: Potential partial confounding of zero-insertion analyses by invariant MAIT and iNKT cells was noted. Twin pairs had excess sharing that was weaker in beta out-of-frame sequences. Reduced insertions were recorded for abundant cord blood beta clonotypes, with no such pattern in memory repertoires.

Worth noting for this clonotype: Its antigen is unknown.

TCRdb ran MiXCR on the 5' RACE reads and lists one entry per CDR3 protein. The table shows 600,000 to 800,000 distinct CDR3 sequences, with 21% occurring only once. V lost 6 bases and J lost 6; bases outside the gene matches: 12. Germline V gives CDR1 MNHEY, CDR2 SVGEGT. There are 15 residues in the CDR3. These records were also assigned to another study, of T cells expressing NK-cell markers. As reported in that work: Sorted CD3+CD56+NKG2C+, CD3+CD56+NKG2C- and CD3+CD56-NKG2C+ T cells supplied TCR beta repertoires.

J is TRBJ2-7 and V is TRBV6-2 or TRBV6-3; TRBD1 agrees at 9 bases. This clonotype was sampled from a young woman in good health. Source material: PBMCs. The DNA of the CDR3 is TGTGCCAGCAGCCCGTCCGGGACAGGGATCTCCGAGCAGTACTTC. It yields the protein CASSPSGTGISEQYF.